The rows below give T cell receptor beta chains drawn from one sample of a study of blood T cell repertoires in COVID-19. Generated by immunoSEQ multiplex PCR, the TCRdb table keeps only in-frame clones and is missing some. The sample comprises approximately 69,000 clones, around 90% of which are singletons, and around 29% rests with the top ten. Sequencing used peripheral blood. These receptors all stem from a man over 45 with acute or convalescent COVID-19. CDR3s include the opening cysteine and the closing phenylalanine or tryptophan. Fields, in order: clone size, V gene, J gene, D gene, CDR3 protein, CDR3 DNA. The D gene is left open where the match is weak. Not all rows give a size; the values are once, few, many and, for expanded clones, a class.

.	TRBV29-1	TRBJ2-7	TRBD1	CSVEGTGVGAGGYEQYF	TGCAGCGTCGAGGGGACCGGAGTAGGGGCAGGGGGCTACGAGCAGTACTTC
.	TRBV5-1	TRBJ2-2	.	CASSLGHQNTGELFF	TGCGCCAGCAGCTTGGGACACCAGAACACCGGGGAGCTGTTTTTT
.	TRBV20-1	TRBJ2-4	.	CSALRDIQYF	TGCAGTGCTCTAAGAGACATTCAGTACTTC
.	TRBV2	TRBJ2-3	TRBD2	CASSPGTSVGTQYF	TGTGCCAGCAGTCCCGGGACTAGTGTTGGCACGCAGTATTTT
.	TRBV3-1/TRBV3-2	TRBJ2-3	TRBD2	CASSPNAGGRTDTQYF	TGTGCCAGCAGCCCCAACGCGGGGGGGAGGACAGATACGCAGTATTTT
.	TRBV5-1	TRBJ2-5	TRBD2	CASSSSGVETQYF	TGCGCCAGCAGCTCCAGCGGGGTAGAGACCCAGTACTTC
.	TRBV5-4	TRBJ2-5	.	CASSFQGQETQYF	TGTGCCAGCAGCTTTCAGGGGCAAGAGACCCAGTACTTC
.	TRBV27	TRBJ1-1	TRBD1	CASSLQTGVADTEAFF	TGTGCCAGCAGTTTACAGACAGGGGTAGCGGACACTGAAGCTTTCTTT
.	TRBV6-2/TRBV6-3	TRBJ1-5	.	CASSYAARPVGQPQHF	TGTGCCAGCAGTTATGCGGCACGGCCGGTGGGTCAGCCCCAGCATTTT
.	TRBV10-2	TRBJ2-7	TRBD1	CASSNGRDSISYEQYF	TGCGCCAGCAGTAATGGCCGGGACAGCATCTCCTACGAGCAGTACTTC
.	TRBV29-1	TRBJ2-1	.	CSVEDPVGAEQFF	TGCAGCGTTGAAGATCCGGTGGGAGCTGAGCAGTTCTTC
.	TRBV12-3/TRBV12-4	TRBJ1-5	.	CASRLGGQPQHF	TGTGCCAGCAGACTAGGGGGTCAGCCCCAGCATTTT
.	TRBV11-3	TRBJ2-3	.	CASSAGQLGADTQYF	TGTGCCAGCAGCGCGGGACAGCTAGGGGCAGATACGCAGTATTTT
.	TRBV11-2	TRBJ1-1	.	CASSQAAIVTEAFF	TGTGCCAGCAGCCAGGCCGCTATTGTCACTGAAGCTTTCTTT
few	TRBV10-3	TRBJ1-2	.	CAISERDTNYGYTF	TGTGCCATCAGTGAGAGGGACACCAACTATGGCTACACCTTC
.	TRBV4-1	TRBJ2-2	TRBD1	CASSGTGGRTGELFF	TGCGCCAGCAGCGGAACAGGGGGACGGACCGGGGAGCTGTTTTTT
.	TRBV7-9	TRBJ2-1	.	CASSFRDSYNEQFF	TGTGCCAGCAGCTTCCGCGACAGCTACAATGAGCAGTTCTTC
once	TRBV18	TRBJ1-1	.	CASSPSFENWAFF	TGTGCCAGCTCACCAAGTTTCGAGAACTGGGCTTTCTTT
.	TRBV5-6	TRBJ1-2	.	CASSQDITYGYTF	TGTGCCAGCAGTCAGGACATAACCTATGGCTACACCTTC
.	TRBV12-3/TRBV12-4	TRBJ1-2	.	CASSFLYGYTF	TGTGCCAGCAGTTTTCTCTATGGCTACACCTTC
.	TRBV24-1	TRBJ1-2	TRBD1	CATSDPGTGDYGYTF	TGTGCCACCAGTGATCCGGGGACAGGGGACTATGGCTACACCTTC
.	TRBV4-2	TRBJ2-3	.	CASSQEAANGWGTDTQYF	TGTGCCAGCAGCCAAGAAGCGGCCAATGGGTGGGGCACAGATACGCAGTATTTT
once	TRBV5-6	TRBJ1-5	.	CASSFWTGISNQPQHF	TGTGCCAGCAGCTTCTGGACTGGGATTAGCAATCAGCCCCAGCATTTT
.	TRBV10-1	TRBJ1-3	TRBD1	CASSETTGLSGNTIYF	TGCGCCAGCAGTGAGACGACAGGGTTGAGTGGAAACACCATATATTTT
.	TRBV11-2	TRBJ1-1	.	CASSLAPRGGTEAFF	TGTGCCAGCAGCTTAGCCCCGAGGGGGGGCACTGAAGCTTTCTTT
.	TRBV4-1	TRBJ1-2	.	CASSQEAQAFYGYTF	TGCGCCAGCAGCCAAGAGGCTCAGGCGTTCTATGGCTACACCTTC
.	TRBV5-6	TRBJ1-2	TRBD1	CASSRDRANYGYTF	TGTGCCAGCAGCCGGGACAGGGCTAACTATGGCTACACCTTC
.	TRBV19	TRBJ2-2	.	CASSRQDKSTGELFF	TGTGCCAGTAGTAGGCAGGACAAAAGCACCGGGGAGCTGTTTTTT
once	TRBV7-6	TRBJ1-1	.	CASSLEQTNTEAFF	TGTGCCAGCAGCTTAGAACAGACGAACACTGAAGCTTTCTTT
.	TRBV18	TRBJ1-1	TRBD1	CASSPLPGQLYMNTEAFF	TGTGCCAGCTCACCTCTTCCGGGACAGCTTTACATGAACACTGAAGCTTTCTTT
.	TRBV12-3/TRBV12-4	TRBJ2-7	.	CASGWASVDEQYF	TGTGCCAGCGGGTGGGCTTCCGTGGACGAGCAGTACTTC
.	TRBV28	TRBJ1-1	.	CASVSGDTEAFF	TGTGCCAGCGTGTCGGGGGACACTGAAGCTTTCTTT
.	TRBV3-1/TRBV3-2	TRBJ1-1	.	CASSQDRLTEAFF	TGTGCCAGCAGCCAAGATCGTCTCACTGAAGCTTTCTTT
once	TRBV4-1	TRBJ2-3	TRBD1	CASSQELGQGVITDTQYF	TGCGCCAGCAGCCAAGAGTTAGGACAGGGGGTCATCACAGATACGCAGTATTTT
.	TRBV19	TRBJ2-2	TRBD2	CASRSGTSGTGELFF	TGTGCCAGTAGATCCGGGACTAGCGGTACCGGGGAGCTGTTTTTT
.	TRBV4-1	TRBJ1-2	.	CASSQGNRVLHGYTF	TGCGCCAGCAGCCAAGGAAACAGGGTCCTGCATGGCTACACCTTC
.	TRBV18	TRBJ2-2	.	CASSRNRVDTGELFF	TGTGCCAGCTCACGGAACAGGGTTGACACCGGGGAGCTGTTTTTT
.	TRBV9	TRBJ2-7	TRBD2	CASSVGLAGYEQYF	TGTGCCAGCAGCGTAGGTCTAGCGGGGTACGAGCAGTACTTC
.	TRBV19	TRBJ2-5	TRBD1	CASSIDWTGGLETQYF	TGTGCCAGTAGTATAGATTGGACAGGGGGCTTAGAGACCCAGTACTTC
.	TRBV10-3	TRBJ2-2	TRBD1	CAISRDDRAGELFF	TGTGCCATCAGCCGCGACGACAGGGCCGGGGAGCTGTTTTTT
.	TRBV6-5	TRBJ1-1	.	CASSNRVSTEAFF	TGTGCCAGCAGTAACAGGGTTAGTACTGAAGCTTTCTTT
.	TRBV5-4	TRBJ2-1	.	CASSYDVRTTYNEQFF	TGTGCCAGCTCCTATGACGTCCGGACTACCTACAATGAGCAGTTCTTC
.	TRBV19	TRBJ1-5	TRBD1	CASRRQGQYSNQPQHF	TGTGCCAGTAGACGCCAGGGACAGTATAGCAATCAGCCCCAGCATTTT
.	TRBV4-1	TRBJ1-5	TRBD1	CASSQVQGQYNQPQHF	TGCGCCAGCAGCCAAGTACAGGGACAGTACAATCAGCCCCAGCATTTT
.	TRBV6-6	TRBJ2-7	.	CASSPSLGLTGEQYF	TGTGCCAGCAGTCCCTCTTTGGGTCTGACGGGGGAGCAGTACTTC
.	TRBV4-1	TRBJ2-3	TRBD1	CASSRQQGISTDTQYF	TGCGCCAGCAGCCGCCAACAGGGGATTAGCACAGATACGCAGTATTTT
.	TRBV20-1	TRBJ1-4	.	CSARGVGKLFF	TGCAGTGCCCGGGGGGTTGGGAAACTGTTTTTT
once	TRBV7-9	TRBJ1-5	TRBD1	CASSQGTANQPQHF	TGTGCCAGCAGCCAGGGGACAGCGAATCAGCCCCAGCATTTT
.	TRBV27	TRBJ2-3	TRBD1	CASSPMDRGRTDTQYF	TGTGCCAGCAGTCCTATGGACAGGGGGCGTACAGATACGCAGTATTTT
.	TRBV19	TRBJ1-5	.	CASSIQQIHNQPQHF	TGTGCCAGTAGTATACAACAGATACACAATCAGCCCCAGCATTTT
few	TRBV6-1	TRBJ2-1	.	CASSEAGSPYNEQFF	TGTGCCAGCAGTGAAGCTGGCTCCCCCTACAATGAGCAGTTCTTC
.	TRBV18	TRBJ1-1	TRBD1	CASSPLGSGGTEAFF	TGTGCCAGCTCACCTTTGGGCTCAGGGGGCACTGAAGCTTTCTTT
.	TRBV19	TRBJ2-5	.	CASSMGREETQYF	TGTGCCAGTAGTATGGGCAGGGAAGAGACCCAGTACTTC
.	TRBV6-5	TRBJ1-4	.	CASSQGGGVLFF	TGTGCCAGCAGTCAGGGTGGAGGGGTTTTGTTTTTT
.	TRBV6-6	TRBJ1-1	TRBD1	CASSYPTGGNTEAFF	TGTGCCAGCAGTTATCCGACAGGGGGGAACACTGAAGCTTTCTTT